In its sample, the clone carrying this T cell receptor (beta chain) was seen many times. These data originate in a study of T-cell reconstitution after alpha-beta-depleted transplantation in children. V shed 3 bases and J shed 9 bases, with 12 bases lying between them. Germline-derived CDR1 and CDR2 are DFQATT and SNEGSKA (reference sequence). The length of the CDR3 is 13 residues. Unique molecular identifiers were incorporated when the TCRbeta library was constructed. TCRdb reprocessed the PCR reads via MiXCR and lists one record per CDR3 protein. Of around 240,000 distinct CDR3 sequences in the sample, about 9.6% were seen once.

This specimen was PBMCs from the stem cell graft donor, taken from the stem cell graft. The TCR was taken from a human donor who donated a stem cell graft to a child with SCID. The genes are TRBV20-1 and TRBJ1-6, with D hard to call. In DNA, the CDR3 is TGCAGTGCTAGTACTGGCGCGGGTTCACCCCTCCACTTT. Its protein is CSASTGAGSPLHF.